At least ten counts were recorded for the clone carrying this T cell receptor (beta chain). Antigen unknown. The sample is drawn from a study of neurological immune-mediated disorders. Study findings and constraints: Phylogenetic grouping assigned the repertoires of 18 of 34 multiple sclerosis patients to one related-CDR3 cluster, which constitutes a possible signature. Falling below healthy controls, multiple sclerosis showed the least TCR clonal expansion, while HTLV-1-associated myelopathy showed the most.

Losses at the gene ends were 3 bases for V and 7 bases for J; bases not matched to a gene: 8. Germline lookup yields CDR1 DFQATT and CDR2 SNEGSKA (reference sequence). The length of the CDR3 is 13 residues. TCRdb re-called the 5' RACE reads through MiXCR, storing one row per CDR3 protein. This table has approximately 100,000 distinct CDR3 sequences, 3.5% to 4% appearing once. The receptor was derived from a woman between 18 and 29 years old with multiple sclerosis. The J gene is TRBJ1-2, the V gene TRBV20-1; TRBD1 aligns across 7 bases. Sequences were obtained from PBMCs. The CDR3 reads CSASRGGLSGYTF. For the CDR3, the DNA is TGCAGTGCTAGCAGGGGGGGATTAAGTGGCTACACCTTC.